This T cell receptor beta chain was retrieved from a study of blood T cell repertoires in COVID-19. The CDR3 runs to 14 residues. The germline gives CDR1 SEHNR, CDR2 FQNEAQ (reference sequence). V lost 0 bases, J lost 7 bases, and 4 bases stayed unmatched. The repertoire was sequenced with immunoSEQ multiplex PCR; TCRdb's copy has only in-frame clones and lacks some. Found here are approximately 82,000 clones, approximately 82% of them singletons; the top ten hold about a sixth. Source material: peripheral blood. The chain is built from TRBV7-9 and TRBJ2-7, with TRBD1 identical over 9 bases. The sequence was obtained from a woman aged 60-75 years with acute or convalescent COVID-19. CDR3 bases: TGTGCCAGCAGCTTAGCACAGGGGGCGGGTGAGCAGTACTTC. This translates into CASSLAQGAGEQYF.